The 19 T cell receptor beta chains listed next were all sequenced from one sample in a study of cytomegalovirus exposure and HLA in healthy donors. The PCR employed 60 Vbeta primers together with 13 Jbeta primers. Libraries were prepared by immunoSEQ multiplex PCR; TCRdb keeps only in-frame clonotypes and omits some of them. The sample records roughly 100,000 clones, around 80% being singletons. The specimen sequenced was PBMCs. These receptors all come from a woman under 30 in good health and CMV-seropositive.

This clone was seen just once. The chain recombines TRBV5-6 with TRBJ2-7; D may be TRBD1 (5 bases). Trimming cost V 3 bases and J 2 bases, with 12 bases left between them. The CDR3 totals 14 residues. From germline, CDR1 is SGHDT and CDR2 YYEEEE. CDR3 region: CASSYRQRTYEQYF. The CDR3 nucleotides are TGTGCCAGCAGCTACCGACAGAGAACCTACGAGCAGTACTTC.

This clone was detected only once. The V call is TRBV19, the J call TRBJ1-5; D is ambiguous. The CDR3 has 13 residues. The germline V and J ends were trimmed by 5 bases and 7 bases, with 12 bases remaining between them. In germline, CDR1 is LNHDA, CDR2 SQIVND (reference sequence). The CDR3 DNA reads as TGTGCCAGTAGTCGCGGAGGCCCCCAGCCCCAGCATTTT. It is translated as CASSRGGPQPQHF. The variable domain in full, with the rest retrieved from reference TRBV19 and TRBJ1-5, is DGGITQSPKYLFRKEGQNVTLSCEQNLNHDAMYWYRQDPGQGLRLIYYSQIVNDFQKGDIAEGYSVSREKKESFPLTVTSAQKNPTAFYLCASSRGGPQPQHFGDGTRLSIL.

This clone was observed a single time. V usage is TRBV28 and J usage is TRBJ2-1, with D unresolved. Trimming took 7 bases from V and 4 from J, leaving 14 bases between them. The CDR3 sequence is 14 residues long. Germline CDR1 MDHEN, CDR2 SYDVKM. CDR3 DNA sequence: TGTGCCAGCACCCTCCTCACAAGATACAATGAGCAGTTCTTC. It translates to CASTLLTRYNEQFF.

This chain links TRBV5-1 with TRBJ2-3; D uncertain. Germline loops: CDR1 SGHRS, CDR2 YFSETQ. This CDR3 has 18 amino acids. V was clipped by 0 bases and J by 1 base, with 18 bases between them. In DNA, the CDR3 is TGCGCCAGCAGCTTGGGTGCCTTGTTGACGGGTGGCACAGATACGCAGTATTTT. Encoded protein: CASSLGALLTGGTDTQYF.

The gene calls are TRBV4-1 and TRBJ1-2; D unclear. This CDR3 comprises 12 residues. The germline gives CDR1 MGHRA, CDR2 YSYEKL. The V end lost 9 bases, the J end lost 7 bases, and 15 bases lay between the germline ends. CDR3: CASTAVMGGYTF. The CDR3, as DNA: TGCGCCAGTACAGCCGTGATGGGTGGCTACACCTTC.

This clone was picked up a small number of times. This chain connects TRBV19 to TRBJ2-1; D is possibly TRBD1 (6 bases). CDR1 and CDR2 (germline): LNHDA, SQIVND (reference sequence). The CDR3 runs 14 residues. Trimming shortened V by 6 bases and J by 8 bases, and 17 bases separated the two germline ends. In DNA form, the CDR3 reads TGTGCCAGTAGGTCAATAGGGCCAGGGGATGAGCAGTTCTTC. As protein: CASRSIGPGDEQFF.

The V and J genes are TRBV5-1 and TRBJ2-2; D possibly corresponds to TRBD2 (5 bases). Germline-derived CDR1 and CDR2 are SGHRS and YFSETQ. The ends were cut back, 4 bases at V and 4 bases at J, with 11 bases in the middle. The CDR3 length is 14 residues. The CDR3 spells CASSRTGPTGELFF. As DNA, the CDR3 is TGCGCCAGCAGCCGGACTGGGCCCACCGGGGAGCTGTTTTTT.

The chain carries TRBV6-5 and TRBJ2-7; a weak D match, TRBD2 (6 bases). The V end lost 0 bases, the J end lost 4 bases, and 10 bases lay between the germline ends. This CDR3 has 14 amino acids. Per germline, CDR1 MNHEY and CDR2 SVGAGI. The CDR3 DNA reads TGTGCCAGCAGTTACTCACCCGGGGGATACGAGCAGTACTTC. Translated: CASSYSPGGYEQYF.

CDR3 coding DNA: TGTGCCAGCAGCGTAGTGGGGGCGCTTAGGAATGAGCAGTTCTTC. Its translation is CASSVVGALRNEQFF. The rearrangement joins TRBV9 to TRBJ2-1, with TRBD1 as a possible D gene (6 bases). The CDR3 loop spans 15 amino acids. Germline V gene data show CDR1 as SGDLS and CDR2 as YYNGEE. V shed 0 bases and J shed 7 bases, with 14 bases lying between them.

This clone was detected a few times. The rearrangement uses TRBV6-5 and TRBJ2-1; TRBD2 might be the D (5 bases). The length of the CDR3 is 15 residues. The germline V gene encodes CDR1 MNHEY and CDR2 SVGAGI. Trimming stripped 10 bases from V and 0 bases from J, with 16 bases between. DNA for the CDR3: TGTGCCACAAGAGGGTTAACGAGCTCCTACAATGAGCAGTTCTTC. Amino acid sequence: CATRGLTSSYNEQFF.

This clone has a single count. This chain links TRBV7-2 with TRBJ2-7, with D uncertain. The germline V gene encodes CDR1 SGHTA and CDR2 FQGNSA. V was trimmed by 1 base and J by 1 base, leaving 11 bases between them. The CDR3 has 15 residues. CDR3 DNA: TGTGCCAGCAGCTTAGATGCTGACATATCCTACGAGCAGTACTTC. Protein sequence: CASSLDADISYEQYF.

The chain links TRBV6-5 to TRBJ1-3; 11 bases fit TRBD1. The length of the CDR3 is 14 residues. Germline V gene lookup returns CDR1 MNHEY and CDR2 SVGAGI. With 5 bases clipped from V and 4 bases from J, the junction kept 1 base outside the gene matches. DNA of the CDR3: TGTGCCAGCAGTCGGACAGGGGGCGGAAACACCATATATTTT. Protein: CASSRTGGGNTIYF.

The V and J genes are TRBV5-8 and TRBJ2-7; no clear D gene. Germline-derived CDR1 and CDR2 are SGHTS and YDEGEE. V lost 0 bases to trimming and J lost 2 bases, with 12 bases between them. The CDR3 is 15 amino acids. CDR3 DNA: TGTGCCAGCAGCTTGGAACGCGGAGCAGCCTACGAGCAGTACTTC. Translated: CASSLERGAAYEQYF.

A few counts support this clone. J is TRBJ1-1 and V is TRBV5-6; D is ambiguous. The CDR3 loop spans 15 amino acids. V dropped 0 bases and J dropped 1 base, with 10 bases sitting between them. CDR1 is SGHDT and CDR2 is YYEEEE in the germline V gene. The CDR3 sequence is CASSLGSAGNTEAFF. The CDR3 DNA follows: TGTGCCAGCAGCTTGGGTTCCGCGGGGAACACTGAAGCTTTCTTT.

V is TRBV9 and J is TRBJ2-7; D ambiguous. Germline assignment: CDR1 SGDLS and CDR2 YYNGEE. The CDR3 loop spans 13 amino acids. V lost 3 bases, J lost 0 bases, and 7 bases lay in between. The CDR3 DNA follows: TGTGCCAGCAGCGGAGGAATCTCCTACGAGCAGTACTTC. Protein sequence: CASSGGISYEQYF.

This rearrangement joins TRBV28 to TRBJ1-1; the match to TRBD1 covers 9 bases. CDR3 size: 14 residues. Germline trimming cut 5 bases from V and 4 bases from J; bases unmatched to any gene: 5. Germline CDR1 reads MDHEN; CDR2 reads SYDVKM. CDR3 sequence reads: CASSPGQGPTEAFF. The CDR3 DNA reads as TGTGCCAGCAGTCCCGGACAGGGGCCCACTGAAGCTTTCTTT.

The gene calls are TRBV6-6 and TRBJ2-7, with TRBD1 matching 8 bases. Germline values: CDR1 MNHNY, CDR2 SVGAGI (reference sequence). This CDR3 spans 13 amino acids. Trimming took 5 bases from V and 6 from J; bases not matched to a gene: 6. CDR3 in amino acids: CASSLGQGTEQYF. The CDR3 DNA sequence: TGTGCCAGCAGTCTAGGACAGGGAACCGAGCAGTACTTC.

CDR3 in DNA: TGTGCCAGCAGCCCCGGTAGGACGGGGATACATCAGCCCCAGCATTTT. This gives the protein CASSPGRTGIHQPQHF. V usage is TRBV7-8 and J usage is TRBJ1-5; D call uncertain. V shed 5 bases and J shed 5 bases, with 19 bases lying between them. This CDR3 comprises 16 residues. CDR1 is SGHVS, CDR2 FQNEAQ, per germline.

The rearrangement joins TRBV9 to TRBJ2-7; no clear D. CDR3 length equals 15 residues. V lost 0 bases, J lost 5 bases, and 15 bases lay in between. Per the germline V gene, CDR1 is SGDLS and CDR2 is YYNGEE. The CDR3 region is CASSVATISIHEQYF. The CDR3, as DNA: TGTGCCAGCAGCGTAGCCACTATTAGCATCCACGAGCAGTACTTC.